The 9 T cell receptor beta chains below all came from one sample that was sequenced in a study of beta chain features in type 1 diabetes. Antigens for these TCRs are unknown. The isolated RNA, all of it, was reverse transcribed, so expressed TCRB transcripts were what got sequenced. The assay was immunoSEQ multiplex PCR, and TCRdb's table has in-frame clones only and misses some. The sample shows more than 550,000 clones, roughly an eighth of them seen only once. Whole-study findings and limits: Among all four CD4+ subsets, Type 1 diabetes patients had TCRB CDR3s that were moderately but significantly shorter.

What was sequenced was naive CD4+ T cells from blood. Every receptor here comes from a man aged 18-30 years with type 1 diabetes.

This clone was seen more than once but under ten times. The chain employs TRBV4-2 and TRBJ1-2, with D hard to call. Per germline, CDR1 LGHNA and CDR2 YNFKEQ. Trimming took off 3 bases at V and 6 bases at J, with 5 bases between the two ends. The CDR3 has 11 amino acids. The chain's CDR3 is CASSQMNGYTF. The CDR3 DNA reads as TGTGCCAGCAGCCAGATGAATGGCTACACCTTC.

This clone showed up just a few times. The identical CDR3 is also encoded by other nucleotide sequences in the sample. The chain joins TRBV7-2 to TRBJ2-1, with D unclear. The CDR3 extends over 15 amino acids. The germline V gene has CDR1 SGHTA and CDR2 FQGNSA. Trimming took 2 bases from V and 2 from J, leaving 10 bases between them. CDR3 amino acids: CASSLNAGPYNEQFF. The CDR3 region has the DNA TGTGCCAGCAGCTTAAACGCAGGCCCCTACAATGAGCAGTTCTTC. The full variable domain, with the rest looked up from reference TRBV7-2 and TRBJ2-1, is GAGVSQSPSNKVTEKGKDVELRCDPISGHTALYWYRQSLGQGLEFLIYFQGNSAPDKSGLPSDRFSAERTGGSVSTLTIQRTQQEDSAVYLCASSLNAGPYNEQFFGPGTRLTVL.

This clone was detected only a few times. The chain is built from TRBV4-2 and TRBJ2-5, with a possible D match to TRBD2 (5 bases). The CDR3 spans 16 residues. Germline loops: CDR1 LGHNA, CDR2 YNFKEQ. Trimming removed 0 bases from V and 5 bases from J, with 16 bases in between. For the CDR3, the DNA is TGTGCCAGCAGCCAAGAGGCGACCTCGGGAAGGGAGACCCAGTACTTC. As protein: CASSQEATSGRETQYF.

The chain carries TRBV28 and TRBJ1-6; 8 bases fit TRBD1. Per germline, CDR1 MDHEN and CDR2 SYDVKM. CDR3 length: 13 residues. Trimming cost V 8 bases and J 8 bases; bases outside gene matches: 5. CDR3 sequence reads: CASDRGGYSPLHF. DNA for the CDR3: TGTGCCAGCGACAGGGGAGGATATTCACCCCTCCACTTT.

Here the CDR3 reads CASSLSPGHLGDEQFF. The CDR3 nucleotides are TGTGCCAGCAGCTTAAGCCCGGGACACCTTGGGGATGAGCAGTTCTTC. The gene calls are TRBV9 and TRBJ2-1, with TRBD1 as a possible D gene (6 bases). Trimming took off 4 bases at V and 8 bases at J, with 22 bases between the two ends. Looked up from germline, CDR1 is SGDLS and CDR2 is YYNGEE. The CDR3 runs to 16 residues.

DNA of the CDR3: TGTGCCAGCCGGGCGGGGCCCTCCTACAATGAGCAGTTCTTC. It is translated as CASRAGPSYNEQFF. The chain combines TRBV11-2 with TRBJ2-1; D may be TRBD2 (6 bases). Trimming removed 8 bases at V and 0 bases at J, with 11 bases between. Germline V gene lookup returns CDR1 SGHAT and CDR2 FQNNGV. This CDR3 spans 14 amino acids.

This clone has more than one count but fewer than ten. Other DNA sequences in this sample translate to the same CDR3. The chain is built from TRBV9 and TRBJ2-1, with TRBD2 as a possible D gene (6 bases). The V gene lost 0 bases and the J gene lost 2 bases, with 9 bases spanning the gap. Germline V gene sequence: CDR1 SGDLS, CDR2 YYNGEE. This CDR3 spans 15 amino acids. The CDR3 spells CASSVGAGTYNEQFF. DNA of the CDR3: TGTGCCAGCAGCGTAGGGGCGGGAACCTACAATGAGCAGTTCTTC.

The chain links TRBV4-3 to TRBJ1-3, with D unclear. This CDR3 contains 13 residues. CDR1 is LGHNA and CDR2 is YSLEER in the germline V gene. The V and J ends lost 5 bases and 1 base respectively, with 6 bases between them. The chain's CDR3 is CASSAVSGNTIYF. The CDR3 DNA reads as TGCGCCAGCAGCGCGGTATCTGGAAACACCATATATTTT.

This clone was detected a few times. CDR3 nucleotides: TGTGCCAGCAGCTTGGGCCCGACCTACGAGCAGTACTTC. Translated, it gives CASSLGPTYEQYF. The chain links TRBV5-4 to TRBJ2-7; D gene ambiguous. Per the germline V gene, CDR1 is SGHNT and CDR2 is YYREEE (reference sequence). Trimming stripped 0 bases from V and 2 bases from J, with 6 bases between. The CDR3 consists of 13 residues.